The 9 T cell receptor beta chains in this list originate from one sample, sequenced in a study of blood T cell repertoires in COVID-19 (TCRdb year 2020). Libraries were prepared through the immunoSEQ multiplex PCR assay. TCRdb limited this immuneACCESS table to in-frame rearrangements with V and J called. A share of clones is missing; checked studies link under half to unresolved V genes, and the rest is unexplained. In all, the sample holds under 85,000 clones, and around 91% of those were seen once. The ten largest clonotypes hold approximately 12% of the sample. Sequenced material: peripheral blood. These receptors all stem from a man in his 70s with active or convalescent COVID-19.

The chain links TRBV5-6 to TRBJ1-1; D is ambiguous. With 3 bases removed from V and 0 bases from J, the gap between germline ends came to 12 bases. The CDR3 has 15 residues. CDR1 and CDR2 (germline): SGHDT, YYEEEE. The CDR3 protein is CASSSLTVMNTEAFF. The CDR3 DNA sequence: TGTGCCAGCAGCTCATTAACGGTAATGAACACTGAAGCTTTCTTT.

The chain recombines TRBV19 with TRBJ1-4; D is uncertain. The CDR3 covers 14 residues. The V end was cut by 3 bases, the J end by 3 bases, with 8 bases between. Germline CDR1 reads LNHDA; CDR2 reads SQIVND (reference sequence). CDR3 nucleotides: TGTGCCAGTAGTATGACACGATCTAATGAAAAACTGTTTTTT. Amino acids: CASSMTRSNEKLFF.

V and J are TRBV4-1 and TRBJ1-5; 7 bases map to TRBD1. With V trimmed by 4 bases and J by 4 bases, 7 bases remained unmatched. CDR3 length: 15 residues. CDR1 and CDR2 (germline): MGHRA, YSYEKL. Written as DNA, the CDR3 is TGCGCCAGCAGCCGGGGGACAGCTGAAAATCAGCCCCAGCATTTT. It yields the protein CASSRGTAENQPQHF.

This clone was seen only once. The J gene is TRBJ1-1, the V gene TRBV5-1; 10 bases line up with TRBD1. The CDR3 is made up of 16 amino acids. Germline CDR1 reads SGHRS; CDR2 reads YFSETQ. V shed 4 bases and J 0 bases; nucleotides not matched to a gene: 6. The CDR3 loop reads CASSLDRGRLNTEAFF. In DNA, the CDR3 is TGCGCCAGCAGCCTTGACAGGGGGCGACTGAACACTGAAGCTTTCTTT. The variable domain in full, completed from reference TRBV5-1 and TRBJ1-1, reads KAGVTQTPRYLIKTRGQQVTLSCSPISGHRSVSWYQQTPGQGLQFLFEYFSETQRNKGNFPGRFSGRQFSNSRSEMNVSTLELGDSALYLCASSLDRGRLNTEAFFGQGTRLTVV.

V usage is TRBV4-1 and J usage is TRBJ1-3; no reliable D call. V was pared by 2 bases and J by 0 bases, with 8 bases between. The germline gives CDR1 MGHRA, CDR2 YSYEKL. The CDR3 sequence is 15 residues long. The CDR3 sequence: CASSQLLYSGNTIYF. DNA of the CDR3: TGCGCCAGCAGCCAATTGCTCTACTCTGGAAACACCATATATTTT.

The chain links TRBV25-1 to TRBJ2-1; D gene ambiguous. This CDR3 is 13 amino acids long. Trimming cost V 8 bases and J 5 bases, with 13 bases left between them. Per the germline V gene, CDR1 is MGHDK and CDR2 is SYGVNS. CDR3 coding DNA: TGTGCCAGCGGGCCCTGGCAGGACAATGAGCAGTTCTTC. Translation: CASGPWQDNEQFF.

The V call is TRBV4-3, the J call TRBJ2-3, with D unclear. This CDR3 comprises 16 residues. Germline V gene sequence: CDR1 LGHNA, CDR2 YSLEER. V lost 0 bases to trimming and J lost 0 bases, with 10 bases between them. The CDR3 is CASSQEVLASTDTQYF. The CDR3 coding sequence is TGCGCCAGCAGCCAAGAAGTATTGGCTAGCACAGATACGCAGTATTTT.

This clone was seen once. The V gene is TRBV27, the J gene TRBJ1-6; D is possibly TRBD1 (6 bases). CDR1 MNHEY and CDR2 SMNVEV come from the germline V gene (reference sequence). The ends were cut back, 4 bases at V and 8 bases at J, with 12 bases in the middle. The CDR3 has 14 residues. CDR3 DNA: TGTGCCAGCAGTTACAGGGCCGGCGATTCACCCCTCCACTTT. Its protein product is CASSYRAGDSPLHF.

The chain links TRBV3-1 (or the pseudogene TRBV3-2) to TRBJ1-1; 9 bases align to TRBD1. The CDR3 has 16 amino acids. V was pared by 4 bases and J by 0 bases, with 6 bases of the junction left unmatched. CDR1 and CDR2 from the germline V gene are LGHDT and YNNKEL (reference sequence). The CDR3 DNA follows: TGTGCCAGCAGCCGATCCGGGACAGGGCTGAACACTGAAGCTTTCTTT. Translating it yields CASSRSGTGLNTEAFF.